This TCR beta chain was identified during a study of CD8 T cells in ankylosing spondylitis. Study-level results: Among TCR beta sequences, a motif of several highly homologous variants appeared characteristic of ankylosing spondylitis blood.

Libraries for TCR beta were made by quantitative 5'-RACE with molecular barcodes. MiXCR, run by TCRdb on the 5' RACE reads, gives a single entry per CDR3 protein. In the table there are 450,000 or so distinct CDR3 sequences, 25% to 30% of which are singletons. The V end was cut by 6 bases, the J end by 2 bases, with 12 bases between. This CDR3 region has 14 residues. This clonotype was observed a few times. Its antigen is unknown. This TCR derives from a male donor with ankylosing spondylitis. Sequences were obtained from blood, either unsorted or a sorted T cell fraction (not recorded which). The chain uses TRBV12-3 or TRBV12-4 and TRBJ2-3; possibly TRBD2 for D (5 bases). CDR3 DNA: TGTGCCAGCAGACGGGGAGAGATCACAGATACGCAGTATTTT. Translating it yields CASRRGEITDTQYF.